This T cell receptor (beta chain) was identified in a study of blood T cell repertoires in COVID-19. About the research overall: T cells, B-cell-depleted T cells, or PBMCs provided the cDNA or gDNA that served as material.

The protocol was immunoSEQ multiplex PCR, while the TCRdb copy is restricted to in-frame clones and leaves out a portion. The sample contains fewer than 60,000 clones, around four fifths of which appear only once. V dropped 5 bases and J dropped 9 bases, with 8 bases sitting between them. The CDR3 covers 11 residues. Germline CDR1 is SGHAT and CDR2 is FQDESV (reference sequence). The Seattle patients joined while their infection was active and were tracked longitudinally afterward. The chain joins TRBV11-1 to TRBJ2-1, with D unclear. The sequence derives from a man aged 25 to 40 with COVID-19, enrolled during active disease. The sequencing sample was made of peripheral blood. The CDR3 DNA reads TGTGCCAGCAGCCTTACGGGTGAGCAGTTCTTC. This sequence encodes CASSLTGEQFF.